This is a list of T cell receptor beta chains from one sample in a study of breast tumors, draining lymph nodes, adjacent tissues. TCRdb re-analysed the multiplex PCR reads in MiXCR, keeping a single row per CDR3 protein. This table has about 110,000 distinct CDR3 sequences, 30% appearing once. Sequencing was done on a sample of axillary lymph node tissue. These receptors were obtained from a female donor with breast cancer. Some clones in this sample may be carry-over from other donors' samples. Each CDR3 is given with its conserved first and last residue. A D gene is named only where the DNA matches it firmly. Rows may omit the clone size; those that give it use once, few, many or a size class.

TRBJ1-5 | 13 | TRBV6-1 | NA | many | CASSIGVDQPQHF | TGTGCCAGCAGTATCGGGGTGGATCAGCCCCAGCATTTT
TRBJ2-7 | 16 | TRBV30 | TRBD2 | many | CAWSIPRGSGSGEQYF | TGTGCCTGGAGTATCCCTCGTGGTAGCGGGAGCGGCGAGCAGTACTTC
TRBJ1-6 | 14 | TRBV28 | NA | many | CASSLGPVNSPLHF | TGTGCCAGCAGTTTAGGGCCGGTTAATTCACCCCTCCACTTT
TRBJ1-2 | 13 | TRBV10-3 | NA | many | CAIRPLGNYGYTF | TGTGCCATCAGGCCCTTGGGGAACTATGGCTACACCTTC
TRBJ1-2 | 15 | TRBV20-1 | NA | many | CSARDWSGSNYGYTF | TGCAGTGCTAGAGATTGGTCAGGCTCTAACTATGGCTACACCTTC
TRBJ2-6 | 16 | TRBV9 | NA | NA | CASSVGGRAGANVLTF | TGTGCCAGCAGCGTAGGAGGGCGAGCTGGGGCCAACGTCCTGACTTTC
TRBJ2-7 | 13 | TRBV27 | NA | many | CASSPWTAYEQYF | TGTGCCAGCAGTCCATGGACAGCCTACGAGCAGTACTTC
TRBJ2-3 | 13 | TRBV20-1 | TRBD2 | NA | CRAFSGGTDTQYF | TGCAGAGCATTCAGCGGGGGCACAGATACGCAGTATTTT
TRBJ1-4 | 13 | TRBV11-3 | NA | many | CASSLRSGEKLFF | TGTGCCAGCAGCTTACGGTCGGGTGAAAAACTGTTTTTT
TRBJ1-6 | 15 | TRBV15 | NA | many | CATSRDVAYNSPLHF | TGTGCCACCAGCAGAGACGTAGCCTATAATTCACCCCTCCACTTT
TRBJ1-3 | 18 | TRBV7-9 | NA | many | CASSLGVGRTSSGNTIYF | TGTGCCAGCAGCTTAGGGGTCGGGAGAACGAGCTCTGGAAACACCATATATTTT
TRBJ2-3 | 15 | TRBV27 | TRBD1 | few | CASSRTGRGTDTQYF | TGTGCCAGCAGTCGGACAGGCCGGGGCACAGATACGCAGTATTTT
TRBJ1-1 | 12 | TRBV6-4 | TRBD1 | NA | CASSAGGTEAFF | TGTGCCAGCAGTGCAGGGGGAACTGAAGCTTTCTTT
TRBJ2-1 | 10 | TRBV27 | NA | many | CASSLREQFF | TGTGCCAGCAGTTTGCGGGAGCAGTTCTTC
TRBJ2-3 | 13 | TRBV20-1 | TRBD1 | many | CSARDNRGITQYF | TGCAGTGCTAGAGATAACAGGGGTATTACGCAGTATTTT
TRBJ1-3 | 16 | TRBV12-3/TRBV12-4 | TRBD1 | NA | CASSPPGGASGNTIYF | TGTGCCAGCAGCCCCCCAGGGGGCGCGTCTGGAAACACCATATATTTT
TRBJ1-1 | 16 | TRBV19 | NA | few | CASSTSGREVNTEAFF | TGTGCCAGTAGTACGTCCGGAAGGGAGGTGAACACTGAAGCTTTCTTT
TRBJ2-3 | 15 | TRBV10-3 | TRBD1 | many | CAISRQGAITDTQYF | TGTGCCATCAGCCGACAGGGGGCTATCACAGATACGCAGTATTTT